This T cell receptor beta chain was sequenced during a study of response to subunit inactivated influenza vaccine. This clonotype was seen only a few times. The antigen is unknown. Study-wide results and caveats: Each seasonal influenza vaccination, the authors suggested, recruits few new T cells.

Each CDR3 protein is one row after TCRdb ran MiXCR on the RT-PCR reads. The table records about 780,000 distinct CDR3 sequences, roughly 20% of them present only once. The CDR3 consists of 13 residues. Germline loops: CDR1 MNHEY, CDR2 SMNVEV (reference sequence). The ends were cut back, 8 bases at V and 6 bases at J, with 14 bases in the middle. The J gene is TRBJ2-1, the V gene TRBV27; maybe TRBD1 (5 bases). The sequence derives from a man over 45 who received an inactivated influenza vaccine. Source: PBMCs from blood, taken 5 to 6 days after vaccination. This CDR3 is CASLNQTVNEQFF. The CDR3 DNA follows: TGTGCCAGCCTGAACCAGACAGTCAATGAGCAGTTCTTC.